This record looks at one T cell receptor beta chain sequence and its context. These data originate in a study of blood T cells in healthy people across ages. PCR was performed a second time for roughly 6 to 12 cycles using a sample-barcoded 5' primer and a J-beta primer mix. MiXCR, applied by TCRdb to the 5' RACE reads, yields one record per CDR3 protein. This repertoire shows more than 550,000 distinct CDR3 sequences, about a fifth found once; its top ten account for under 25%. Isolated per sample were at least 6 million PBMCs. The ends were cut back, 3 bases at V and 8 bases at J, with 9 bases in the middle. This CDR3 is 12 amino acids long. Germline V CDR1 and CDR2: SGHRS, YFSETQ.

The chain uses TRBV5-1 and TRBJ2-1; the D call may be TRBD1 or TRBD2 (5 bases each). The receptor's source is a man in his sixties or seventies in good health. Sequenced: blood. CDR3 in amino acids: CASSWDADEQFF. The CDR3 DNA is TGCGCCAGCAGCTGGGACGCCGATGAGCAGTTCTTC.